The 29 T cell receptor beta chains presented below share a single source sample, sequenced in a study of blood T cell repertoires in COVID-19. The data were produced by immunoSEQ multiplex PCR, yet TCRdb's version contains in-frame clones alone and is incomplete. The table has about 86,000 clones, over 70% seen once. What was sequenced was peripheral blood. These receptors were obtained from a woman aged 80 or over with active or convalescent COVID-19.

The CDR3 DNA reads TGTGCCAGTAGTATAAGCCGGGGGAACAATCAGCCCCAGCATTTT. Protein sequence: CASSISRGNNQPQHF. This sequence joins TRBV19 and TRBJ1-5; perhaps TRBD1 as D (5 bases). This CDR3 contains 15 residues. CDR1 and CDR2 from the germline V gene are LNHDA and SQIVND (reference sequence). V lost 2 bases and J 3 bases, leaving 11 bases between the germline ends.

This rearrangement joins TRBV28 to TRBJ2-7; 7 positions agree with TRBD1. Germline V gene lookup returns CDR1 MDHEN and CDR2 SYDVKM. V shed 10 bases and J 3 bases; nucleotides not matched to a gene: 3. The CDR3 covers 11 residues. The CDR3 DNA follows: TGTGCCACCCGGGACAGCTACGAGCAGTACTTC. As protein: CATRDSYEQYF. Drawing the rest from reference TRBV28 and TRBJ2-7, the complete variable domain is DVKVTQSSRYLVKRTGEKVFLECVQDMDHENMFWYRQDPGLGLRLIYFSYDVKMKEKGDIPEGYSVSREKKERFSLILESASTNQTSMYLCATRDSYEQYFGPGTRLTVT.

This chain uses TRBV19 with TRBJ1-2; weak D call: TRBD1 (6 bases). From germline, CDR1 is LNHDA and CDR2 SQIVND (reference sequence). The CDR3 runs to 14 residues. Trimming cost V 2 bases and J 4 bases, with 11 bases left between them. This chain's CDR3 is CASSIQGLGYGYTF. DNA of the CDR3: TGTGCCAGTAGTATACAGGGGCTCGGCTATGGCTACACCTTC.

The CDR3 bases are TGTGCCAGCAGCCGACAGGGGTTTAGCTACACCTTC. Translation: CASSRQGFSYTF. The rearrangement joins TRBV28 to TRBJ1-2; 8 bases map to TRBD1. There are 12 residues in the CDR3. The V gene end was trimmed by 6 bases and the J gene end by 9 bases; junction bases not matched to a gene: 6. Germline CDR1 and CDR2: MDHEN and SYDVKM.

This chain joins TRBV7-6 and TRBJ2-7; unclear D gene. The V end lost 5 bases, the J end lost 3 bases, and 17 bases lay between the germline ends. The CDR3 spans 15 residues. CDR1 and CDR2 from the germline V gene are SGHVS and FNYEAQ. CDR3 protein: CASSPRAAPNYEQYF. The CDR3, as DNA: TGTGCCAGCAGCCCCCGTGCGGCACCGAACTACGAGCAGTACTTC.

This chain joins TRBV25-1 and TRBJ2-3; 7 bases fit TRBD1. The V gene end was trimmed by 9 bases and the J gene end by 2 bases; junction bases not matched to a gene: 5. The CDR3 runs 13 residues. The germline V gene encodes CDR1 MGHDK and CDR2 SYGVNS. CDR3 nucleotide sequence: TGTGCCAGTACTGACAGGGTCACAGATACGCAGTATTTT. Residues: CASTDRVTDTQYF. Based on the CDR3 plus reference TRBV25-1 and TRBJ2-3, the full variable domain is EADIYQTPRYLVIGTGKKITLECSQTMGHDKMYWYQQDPGMELHLIHYSYGVNSTEKGDLSSESTVSRIRTEHFPLTLESARPSHTSQYLCASTDRVTDTQYFGPGTRLTVL.

The V call is TRBV3-1 (or the pseudogene TRBV3-2), the J call TRBJ1-1, with D maybe TRBD1 (6 bases). This CDR3 comprises 14 residues. V lost 2 bases, J lost 8 bases, and 15 bases lay in between. Germline V gives CDR1 LGHDT, CDR2 YNNKEL (reference sequence). This CDR3 reads CASSQLRFGGEAFF. The CDR3 nucleotides read TGTGCCAGCAGCCAACTTAGGTTTGGGGGCGAAGCTTTCTTT.

This clone was observed a few times. The V call is TRBV5-5, the J call TRBJ2-5, with D unresolved. V lost 0 bases and J lost 2, with 8 bases in between. Germline CDR1 reads SGHKS; CDR2 reads YYEKEE (reference sequence). The CDR3 runs 14 residues. The CDR3 sequence is CASSLVPEQETQYF. The CDR3 DNA is TGTGCCAGCAGCTTGGTCCCAGAACAAGAGACCCAGTACTTC.

This chain uses TRBV5-4 with TRBJ2-7; 10 positions agree with TRBD2. This CDR3 has 18 amino acids. Per germline, CDR1 SGHNT and CDR2 YYREEE (reference sequence). With V trimmed by 0 bases and J by 4 bases, 13 bases remained unmatched. CDR3 in DNA: TGTGCCAGCAGCTTGGATATCCCCTTAAGCGGGAGGGCGTACGAGCAGTACTTC. It encodes CASSLDIPLSGRAYEQYF.

J is TRBJ2-5 and V is TRBV7-2, with 7 positions matching TRBD2. The ends lost 4 bases at V and 5 bases at J; junction bases unmatched: 19. The CDR3 spans 18 residues. CDR1 is SGHTA and CDR2 is FQGNSA in the germline V gene. This chain's CDR3 is CASSSRFQTSLGGETQYF. Here the CDR3 DNA reads TGTGCCAGCAGCTCCCGTTTCCAGACCAGCCTCGGGGGGGAGACCCAGTACTTC.

This sequence joins TRBV15 and TRBJ2-7, with 7 bases matching TRBD1. Trimming cost V 5 bases and J 5 bases; bases outside gene matches: 15. CDR3 size: 16 residues. Germline V gives CDR1 LNHNV, CDR2 YYDKDF (reference sequence). The CDR3 bases are TGTGCCACCAGCGGGCCGGGGACAGATTTCCTACACGAGCAGTACTTC. Translated, it gives CATSGPGTDFLHEQYF.

The chain couples TRBV10-2 to TRBJ2-1, with 10 bases identical to TRBD2. Germline CDR1 and CDR2: WSHSY and SAAADI. The CDR3 is 15 amino acids. V gave up 9 bases and J gave up 0 bases; unmatched junction bases: 5. The CDR3 here is CASRLAGSSYNEQFF. DNA for the CDR3: TGCGCCAGTAGACTAGCGGGCAGCTCCTACAATGAGCAGTTCTTC.

This clone has more than one count but fewer than ten. V gene TRBV5-4 combines with J gene TRBJ2-2; D call uncertain. Between the trimmed V and J ends, which lost 0 bases and 5 bases, there was a span of 5 bases. The CDR3 runs to 13 residues. Germline assignment: CDR1 SGHNT and CDR2 YYREEE (reference sequence). CDR3 in amino acids: CASSLGQTGELFF. DNA of the CDR3: TGTGCCAGCAGCTTGGGCCAGACCGGGGAGCTGTTTTTT.

V is TRBV5-1 and J is TRBJ1-1; possible D gene TRBD1, 5 bases. Trimming stripped 4 bases from V and 1 base from J, with 11 bases between. CDR3 length equals 14 residues. Germline CDR1 SGHRS, CDR2 YFSETQ. For the CDR3, the DNA is TGCGCCAGCAGCGGGGACTCTTCGAACACTGAAGCTTTCTTT. This translates into CASSGDSSNTEAFF.

The chain joins TRBV28 to TRBJ1-5, with D perhaps TRBD1 (6 bases). V was cut by 5 bases and J by 7 bases, with 12 bases left in between. CDR3 length: 13 amino acids. Germline V lookup: CDR1 MDHEN, CDR2 SYDVKM. CDR3 loop: CASSLPGGQPQHF. CDR3 DNA sequence: TGTGCCAGCAGTCTCCCTGGGGGCCAGCCCCAGCATTTT.

In its sample, this clone was seen a few times. The CDR3 loop reads CASSASYEQYF. CDR3 DNA: TGTGCCAGTAGTGCGAGCTACGAGCAGTACTTC. The chain is built from TRBV19 and TRBJ2-7; unclear D gene. CDR1 and CDR2 from the germline V gene are LNHDA and SQIVND (reference sequence). The CDR3 spans 11 residues. Trimming removed 5 bases from V and 3 bases from J, with 5 bases in between.

This chain connects TRBV19 to TRBJ1-5, with D unresolved. Germline assignment: CDR1 LNHDA and CDR2 SQIVND (reference sequence). Trimming removed 5 bases from V and 0 bases from J, with 11 bases in between. CDR3 size: 15 residues. Here the CDR3 DNA reads TGTGCCAGTAGTGTCAGGCCGCATAGCAATCAGCCCCAGCATTTT. Translation gives CASSVRPHSNQPQHF.

CDR3 residues: CASSIRGAGEQYF. The CDR3 coding sequence is TGTGCCAGTAGTATTCGCGGCGCGGGCGAGCAGTACTTC. V is TRBV19 and J is TRBJ2-7; TRBD2 might be the D (5 bases). Between the trimmed V and J ends, which lost 3 bases and 6 bases, there was a span of 12 bases. The germline CDR1 and CDR2 sequences are LNHDA and SQIVND (reference sequence). The length of the CDR3 is 13 residues.

The sample holds a few counts of this clone. The J gene is TRBJ2-2, the V gene TRBV6-1; a possible D gene is TRBD1 (6 bases). This CDR3 region has 18 residues. V was shortened by 2 bases and J by 0 bases, with 16 bases between the two germline ends. In germline, CDR1 is MNHNS, CDR2 SASEGT. In nucleotides, the CDR3 is TGTGCCAGCAGTGAAATTCTTGGGGGCCTAACGAACACCGGGGAGCTGTTTTTT. Its protein is CASSEILGGLTNTGELFF.

V usage is TRBV25-1 and J usage is TRBJ1-2; 7 bases are a match to TRBD1. Germline CDR1 is MGHDK and CDR2 is SYGVNS. The CDR3 totals 14 residues. Losses at the gene ends were 5 bases for V and 3 bases for J; bases not matched to a gene: 6. CDR3 coding DNA: TGTGCCAGCAGTCGACAGGGTGGAGACTATGGCTACACCTTC. This gives the protein CASSRQGGDYGYTF.

The J gene is TRBJ2-3, the V gene TRBV5-4, with 11 bases fitting TRBD2. The CDR3 spans 16 residues. The V gene's germline CDR1 is SGHNT and CDR2 YYREEE (reference sequence). The V and J ends lost 4 bases and 3 bases, in that order; junction bases with no gene match: 7. This CDR3 is CASSLLAGGRTDTQYF. CDR3 nucleotides: TGTGCCAGCAGCCTATTAGCGGGGGGGCGGACAGATACGCAGTATTTT.

The chain joins TRBV6-5 to TRBJ2-7; a weak D match, TRBD1 (6 bases). With 4 bases removed from V and 6 bases from J, the gap between germline ends came to 13 bases. CDR3 length equals 13 residues. Germline V gene lookup returns CDR1 MNHEY and CDR2 SVGAGI. The CDR3 DNA reads TGTGCCAGCAGTTTCATACGACAGGCCGAGCAGTACTTC. Encoded protein: CASSFIRQAEQYF.

The chain joins TRBV4-1 to TRBJ2-7, with 8 bases identical to TRBD2. The J segment lost 1 base and the V segment lost 1 base, leaving 9 bases of the junction unmatched. The CDR3 consists of 17 residues. From germline, CDR1 is MGHRA and CDR2 YSYEKL. CDR3 amino acids: CASSQVFSGMDSYEQYF. As DNA, the CDR3 is TGCGCCAGCAGCCAAGTCTTTAGCGGGATGGATTCCTACGAGCAGTACTTC.

The rearrangement uses TRBV7-2 and TRBJ1-5; 11 bases map to TRBD1. The J segment lost 1 base and the V segment lost 3 bases, leaving 5 bases of the junction unmatched. The CDR3 totals 17 residues. Germline V gives CDR1 SGHTA, CDR2 FQGNSA. DNA for the CDR3: TGTGCCAGCAGCTTTGGACAGGGGGCAGGGAGCAATCAGCCCCAGCATTTT. Translating it yields CASSFGQGAGSNQPQHF.

Only a few counts were recorded for this clone. The J gene is TRBJ1-2, the V gene TRBV20-1, with 7 bases that match TRBD1. The CDR3 runs 13 residues. Germline V gene data show CDR1 as DFQATT and CDR2 as SNEGSKA (reference sequence). V was clipped by 3 bases and J by 4 bases; unmatched bases: 5. The DNA for the CDR3 is TGCAGTGCTAGTACCACAGGGGTCTATGGCTACACCTTC. Translating gives CSASTTGVYGYTF.

The rearrangement joins TRBV30 to TRBJ2-7; D may be TRBD1 (6 bases). This CDR3 contains 12 residues. Germline V gives CDR1 GTSNPN, CDR2 SVGIG (reference sequence). Trimming stripped 3 bases from V and 3 bases from J, with 9 bases between. The CDR3 coding sequence is TGTGCCTGGAGGGTCAGGGGCTACGAGCAGTACTTC. This sequence encodes CAWRVRGYEQYF.

The genes are TRBV30 and TRBJ1-3, with D perhaps TRBD1 (5 bases). The CDR3 totals 13 residues. The V gene lost 4 bases and the J gene lost 2 bases, with 9 bases spanning the gap. Germline V gene lookup returns CDR1 GTSNPN and CDR2 SVGIG (reference sequence). CDR3 loop: CAWNIRAGNTIYF. The CDR3 coding sequence is TGTGCCTGGAATATCAGGGCTGGAAACACCATATATTTT.

This clone was seen only a few times. The chain links TRBV21-1 to TRBJ1-1. TRBV21-1 is termed a pseudogene. This CDR3 has 13 amino acids. CDR3 protein: CASSPPRDTEAFF. The CDR3 nucleotides are TGTGCCAGCAGCCCCCCCCGAGACACTGAAGCTTTCTTT.

The CDR3 loop is CATSDPRTGGEYEQYF. CDR3 DNA: TGTGCCACCAGTGACCCCCGGACAGGGGGCGAGTACGAGCAGTACTTC. The chain links TRBV24-1 to TRBJ2-7; 11 bases map to TRBD1. The CDR3 loop spans 16 amino acids. V was pared by 4 bases and J by 4 bases, with 8 bases of the junction left unmatched. The V gene's germline CDR1 is KGHDR and CDR2 SFDVKD.